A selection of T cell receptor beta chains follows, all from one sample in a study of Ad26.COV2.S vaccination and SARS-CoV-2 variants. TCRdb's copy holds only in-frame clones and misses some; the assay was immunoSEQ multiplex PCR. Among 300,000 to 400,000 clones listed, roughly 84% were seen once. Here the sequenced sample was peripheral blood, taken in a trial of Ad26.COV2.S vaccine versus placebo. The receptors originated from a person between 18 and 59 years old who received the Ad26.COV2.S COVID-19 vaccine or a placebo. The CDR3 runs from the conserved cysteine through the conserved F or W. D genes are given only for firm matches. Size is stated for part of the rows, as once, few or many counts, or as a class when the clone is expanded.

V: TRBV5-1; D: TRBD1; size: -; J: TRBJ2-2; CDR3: CASSPRDRVVGELFF; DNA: TGCGCCAGCAGCCCAAGAGACAGGGTTGTCGGGGAGCTGTTTTTT
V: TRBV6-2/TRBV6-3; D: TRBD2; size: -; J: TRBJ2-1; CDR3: CASSYSSGAYNEQFF; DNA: TGTGCCAGCAGTTACTCTAGCGGGGCTTACAATGAGCAGTTCTTC
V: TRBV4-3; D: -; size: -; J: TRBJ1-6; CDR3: CASSQDISHGNSPLHF; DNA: TGCGCCAGCAGCCAAGATATCTCCCATGGGAATTCACCCCTCCACTTT
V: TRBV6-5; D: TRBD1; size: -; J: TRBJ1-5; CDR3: CASSVDRGAHQPQHF; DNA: TGTGCCAGCAGCGTGGACAGGGGGGCCCATCAGCCCCAGCATTTT
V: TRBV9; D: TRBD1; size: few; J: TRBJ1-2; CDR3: CASSVTGVPYGYTF; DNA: TGTGCCAGCAGCGTTACAGGGGTCCCCTATGGCTACACCTTC
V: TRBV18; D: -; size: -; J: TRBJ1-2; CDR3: CASREGMEGGYTF; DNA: TGTGCCAGCCGAGAAGGGATGGAAGGCGGCTACACCTTC
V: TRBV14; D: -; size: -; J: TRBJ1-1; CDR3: CASSQVILALTNTEAFF; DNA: TGTGCCAGCAGCCAAGTTATCCTGGCATTGACGAACACTGAAGCTTTCTTT
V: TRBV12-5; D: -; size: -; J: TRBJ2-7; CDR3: CASGLVLSSSPYEQYF; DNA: TGTGCTAGTGGTTTGGTACTCAGCAGCAGTCCCTACGAGCAGTACTTC
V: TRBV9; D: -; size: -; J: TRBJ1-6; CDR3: CASSVKGEDSPLHF; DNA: TGTGCCAGCAGCGTAAAAGGGGAAGATTCACCCCTCCACTTT
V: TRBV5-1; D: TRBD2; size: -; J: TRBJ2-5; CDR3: CASSFSAGVQETQYF; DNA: TGCGCCAGCAGCTTTTCAGCGGGGGTCCAAGAGACCCAGTACTTC
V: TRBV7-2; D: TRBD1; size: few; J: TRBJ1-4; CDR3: CASSLELTTGGGLFF; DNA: TGTGCCAGCAGCTTAGAACTAACTACAGGGGGCGGACTGTTTTTT
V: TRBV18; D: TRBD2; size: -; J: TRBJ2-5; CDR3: CASQGLAGNQETQYF; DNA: TGTGCCAGCCAGGGACTAGCGGGGAACCAAGAGACCCAGTACTTC
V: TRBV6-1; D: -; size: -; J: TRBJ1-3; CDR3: CASSENGAGNTIYF; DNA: TGTGCCAGCAGTGAAAATGGGGCTGGAAACACCATATATTTT
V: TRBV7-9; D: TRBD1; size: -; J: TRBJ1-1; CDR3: CASSLLADGTGETEAFF; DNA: TGTGCCAGCAGCTTATTGGCGGACGGGACAGGCGAAACTGAAGCTTTCTTT
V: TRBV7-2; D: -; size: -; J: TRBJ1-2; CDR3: CASSLGLRGGYGYTF; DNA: TGTGCCAGCAGCTTGGGCCTGAGGGGGGGGTATGGCTACACCTTC
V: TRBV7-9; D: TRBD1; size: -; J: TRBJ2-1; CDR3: CASPPDRVNEQFF; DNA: TGTGCCAGCCCCCCGGACAGGGTCAATGAGCAGTTCTTC
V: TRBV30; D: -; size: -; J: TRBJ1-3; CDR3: CAWSDHSGNTIYF; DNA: TGTGCCTGGAGTGATCACTCTGGAAACACCATATATTTT
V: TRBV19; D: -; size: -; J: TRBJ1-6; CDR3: CASSLSSYNSPLHF; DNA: TGTGCCAGTAGTTTGAGCTCCTATAATTCACCCCTCCACTTT
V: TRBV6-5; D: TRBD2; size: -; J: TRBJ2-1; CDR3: CASSYSLAGNEQFF; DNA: TGTGCCAGCAGTTACTCACTAGCGGGTAATGAGCAGTTCTTC
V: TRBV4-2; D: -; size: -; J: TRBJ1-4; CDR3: CASSLNCFGKLFF; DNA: TGTGCCAGCAGCCTCAATTGTTTCGGAAAACTGTTTTTT
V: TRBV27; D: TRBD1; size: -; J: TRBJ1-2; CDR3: CASSPRTGQLGYTF; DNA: TGTGCCAGCAGTCCGCGGACAGGTCAATTGGGCTACACCTTC
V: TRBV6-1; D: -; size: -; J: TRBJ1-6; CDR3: CASSDKARTLYNSPLHF; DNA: TGTGCCAGCAGTGATAAGGCTAGGACACTCTATAATTCACCCCTCCACTTT
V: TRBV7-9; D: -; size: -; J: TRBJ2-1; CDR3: CASRPSNEQFF; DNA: TGTGCCAGCAGACCTAGCAATGAGCAGTTCTTC
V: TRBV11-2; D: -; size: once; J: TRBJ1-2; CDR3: CASSSKGPGPYGYTF; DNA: TGTGCCAGCAGCTCAAAGGGCCCGGGGCCCTATGGCTACACCTTC
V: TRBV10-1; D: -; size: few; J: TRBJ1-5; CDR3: CASREGYNQPQHF; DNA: TGCGCCAGCAGAGAGGGTTACAATCAGCCCCAGCATTTT
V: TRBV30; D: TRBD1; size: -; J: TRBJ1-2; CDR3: CAWSYSGQGAGGYTF; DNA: TGTGCCTGGAGTTACTCGGGACAGGGGGCTGGAGGCTACACCTTC
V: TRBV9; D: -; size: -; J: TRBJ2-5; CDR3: CASSRTLEFQETQYF; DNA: TGTGCCAGCAGCAGGACCTTGGAATTCCAAGAGACCCAGTACTTC
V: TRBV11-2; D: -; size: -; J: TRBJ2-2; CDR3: CASSLVRTGELFF; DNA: TGTGCCAGCAGCTTAGTTCGTACCGGGGAGCTGTTTTTT
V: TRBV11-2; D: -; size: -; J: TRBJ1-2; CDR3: CASSSLRDSTYGYTF; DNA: TGTGCCAGCAGCTCCCTCCGGGACTCAACGTATGGCTACACCTTC
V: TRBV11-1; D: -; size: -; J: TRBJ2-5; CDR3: CASSPHRGGETQYF; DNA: TGTGCCAGCAGCCCCCATAGGGGTGGCGAGACCCAGTACTTC
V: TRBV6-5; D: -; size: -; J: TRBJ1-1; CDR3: CASSYSSGAFTEAFF; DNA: TGTGCCAGCAGTTACTCGAGTGGGGCTTTCACTGAAGCTTTCTTT
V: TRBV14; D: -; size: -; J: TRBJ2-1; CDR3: CASTHTVNSWEQFF; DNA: TGTGCCAGCACTCACACCGTAAATTCCTGGGAGCAGTTCTTC
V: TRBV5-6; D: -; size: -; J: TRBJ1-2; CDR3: CASSLFRDWNYGYTF; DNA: TGTGCCAGCAGCTTGTTCAGGGATTGGAACTATGGCTACACCTTC
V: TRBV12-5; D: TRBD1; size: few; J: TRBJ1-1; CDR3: CAGQGAMDTEAFF; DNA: TGTGCTGGCCAGGGGGCCATGGACACTGAAGCTTTCTTT
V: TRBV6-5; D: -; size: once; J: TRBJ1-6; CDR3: CASSYRVGMYNSPLHF; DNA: TGTGCCAGCAGTTACAGGGTAGGGATGTATAATTCACCCCTCCACTTT
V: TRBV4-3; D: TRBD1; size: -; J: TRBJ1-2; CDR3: CASSLGQGDYGYTF; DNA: TGCGCCAGCAGCCTAGGACAGGGGGACTATGGCTACACCTTC
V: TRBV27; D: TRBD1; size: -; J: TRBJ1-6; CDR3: CASSGTGGSNSPLHF; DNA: TGTGCCAGCAGCGGGACAGGGGGCTCGAATTCACCCCTCCACTTT
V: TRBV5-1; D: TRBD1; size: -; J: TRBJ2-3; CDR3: CASSFLGDRGRDTQYF; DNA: TGCGCCAGCAGCTTCCTCGGAGACAGGGGCAGAGATACGCAGTATTTT
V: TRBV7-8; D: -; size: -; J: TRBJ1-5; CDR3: CASSLRWGDQPQHF; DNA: TGTGCCAGCAGCCTTAGGTGGGGGGACCAGCCCCAGCATTTT
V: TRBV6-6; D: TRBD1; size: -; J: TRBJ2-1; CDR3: CASSPGTGGIREQFF; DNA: TGTGCCAGCAGTCCCGGGACAGGGGGAATTCGTGAGCAGTTCTTC